The entry below describes one TCR beta chain. The antigen remains undetermined. As for time point: blood 4 weeks post-SBRT, at nephrectomy. The treatment is: 15 Gy SBRT to primary tumor, nephrectomy 4 weeks later. Nephrectomy followed 15 Gy stereotactic body radiation by 4 weeks. Radiation-treated patients gave blood at baseline, week 2 and week 4. These data are taken from a study of radiation and T cells in renal cell carcinoma. The table came from immunoSEQ multiplex PCR; TCRdb's copy has only in-frame clones and leaves some out. The data contain 60,000 to 95,000 clones, over 80% of them singletons. Study-wide results and caveats: Top tumor clonotypes rose in blood 2 weeks post-radiation, then contracted. Pretreatment tumor biopsies were lacking, so baseline clonotypes are unknown.

This receptor was taken from a woman aged 60 to 75 with renal cell carcinoma. The sequencing used blood, collected from a patient whose treatment included radiotherapy and nephrectomy.

The CDR3 loop reads CASSFLGSGANVLTF. The CDR3 nucleotides are TGTGCCAGCAGCTTCTTGGGGTCTGGGGCCAACGTCCTGACTTTC. The chain has TRBV7-2 and TRBJ2-6; D uncertain. The CDR3 is 15 residues long. V lost 3 bases, J lost 1 base, and 7 bases lay in between. Germline V gene data show CDR1 as SGHTA and CDR2 as FQGNSA.